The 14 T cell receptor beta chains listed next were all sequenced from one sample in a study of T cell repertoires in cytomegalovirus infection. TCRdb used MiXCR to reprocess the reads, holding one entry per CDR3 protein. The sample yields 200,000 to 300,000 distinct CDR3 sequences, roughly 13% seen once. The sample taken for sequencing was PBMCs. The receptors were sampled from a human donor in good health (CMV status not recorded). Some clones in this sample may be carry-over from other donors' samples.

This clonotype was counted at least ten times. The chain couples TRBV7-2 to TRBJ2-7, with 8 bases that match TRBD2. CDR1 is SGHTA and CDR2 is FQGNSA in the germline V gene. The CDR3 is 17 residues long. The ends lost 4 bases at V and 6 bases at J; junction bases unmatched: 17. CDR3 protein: CASSSRGVSLAGSEQYF. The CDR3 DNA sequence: TGTGCCAGCAGCTCAAGAGGGGTTAGTCTAGCGGGCAGCGAGCAGTACTTC.

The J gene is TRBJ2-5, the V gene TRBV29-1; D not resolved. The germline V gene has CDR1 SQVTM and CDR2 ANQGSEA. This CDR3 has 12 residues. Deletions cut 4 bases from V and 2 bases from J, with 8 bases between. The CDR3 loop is CSVGHIQETQYF. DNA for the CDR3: TGCAGCGTTGGACACATACAAGAGACCCAGTACTTC. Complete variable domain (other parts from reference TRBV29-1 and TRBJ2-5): SAVISQKPSRDICQRGTSLTIQCQVDSQVTMMFWYRQQPGQSLTLIATANQGSEATYESGFVIDKFPISRPNLTFSTLTVSNMSPEDSSIYLCSVGHIQETQYFGPGTRLLVL.

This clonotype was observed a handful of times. The CDR3 bases are TGTGCCAGCACCTCACCAGGCGGGAAAATATACGAGCAGTACTTC. Its protein product is CASTSPGGKIYEQYF. The chain couples TRBV7-9 to TRBJ2-7, with D possibly TRBD2 on 6 matching bases. There are 15 residues in the CDR3. Germline V gives CDR1 SEHNR, CDR2 FQNEAQ (reference sequence). Between the trimmed V and J ends, which lost 7 bases and 4 bases, there was a span of 20 bases.

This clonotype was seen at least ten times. As DNA, the CDR3 is TGTGCCAGCATAGGTTACGAGAATACGCAGTATTTT. Amino acid sequence: CASIGYENTQYF. The chain combines TRBV2 with TRBJ2-3; D not resolved. The CDR3 totals 12 residues. Trimming stripped 7 bases from V and 7 bases from J, with 12 bases between. The germline CDR1 and CDR2 sequences are SNHLY and FYNNEI.

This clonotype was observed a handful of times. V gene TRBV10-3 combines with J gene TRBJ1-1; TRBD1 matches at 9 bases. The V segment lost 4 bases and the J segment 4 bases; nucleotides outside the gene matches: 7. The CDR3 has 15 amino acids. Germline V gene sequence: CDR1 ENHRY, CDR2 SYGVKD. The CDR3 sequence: CAISAGDRDPTEAFF. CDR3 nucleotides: TGTGCCATCAGTGCAGGGGACAGGGACCCCACTGAAGCTTTCTTT.

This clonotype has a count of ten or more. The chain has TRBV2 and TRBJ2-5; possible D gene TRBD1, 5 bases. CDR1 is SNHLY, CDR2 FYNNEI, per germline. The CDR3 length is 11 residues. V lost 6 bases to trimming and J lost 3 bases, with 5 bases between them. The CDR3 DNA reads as TGTGCCAGCAGCAGGGAAGAGACCCAGTACTTC. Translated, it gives CASSREETQYF.

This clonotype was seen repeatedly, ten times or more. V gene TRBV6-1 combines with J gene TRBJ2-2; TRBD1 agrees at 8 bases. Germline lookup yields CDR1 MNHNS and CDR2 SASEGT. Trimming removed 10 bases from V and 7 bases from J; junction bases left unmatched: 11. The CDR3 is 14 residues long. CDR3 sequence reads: CAITTGDPSGELFF. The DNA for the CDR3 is TGTGCCATCACGACAGGGGACCCGAGCGGGGAGCTGTTTTTT.

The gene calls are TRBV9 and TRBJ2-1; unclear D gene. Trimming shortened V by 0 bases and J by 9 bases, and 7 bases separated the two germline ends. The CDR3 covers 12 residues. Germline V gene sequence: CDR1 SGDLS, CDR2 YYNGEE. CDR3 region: CASSVVMGEQFF. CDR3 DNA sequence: TGTGCCAGCAGCGTAGTCATGGGTGAGCAGTTCTTC.

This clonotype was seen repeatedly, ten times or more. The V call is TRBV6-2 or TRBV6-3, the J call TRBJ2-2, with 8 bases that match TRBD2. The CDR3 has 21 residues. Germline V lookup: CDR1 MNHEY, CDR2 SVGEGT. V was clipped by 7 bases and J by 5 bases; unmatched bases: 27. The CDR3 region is CASTPTPGTGKERERTGELFF. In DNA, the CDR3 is TGTGCCAGCACCCCGACCCCTGGAACAGGGAAGGAGCGGGAGAGAACCGGGGAGCTGTTTTTT.

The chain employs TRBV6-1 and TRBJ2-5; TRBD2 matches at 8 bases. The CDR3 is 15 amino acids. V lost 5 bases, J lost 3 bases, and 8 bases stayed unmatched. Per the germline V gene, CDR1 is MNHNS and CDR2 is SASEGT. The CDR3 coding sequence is TGTGCCAGCAGTTTTCTAGCGGGCCTTAAAGAGACCCAGTACTTC. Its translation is CASSFLAGLKETQYF.

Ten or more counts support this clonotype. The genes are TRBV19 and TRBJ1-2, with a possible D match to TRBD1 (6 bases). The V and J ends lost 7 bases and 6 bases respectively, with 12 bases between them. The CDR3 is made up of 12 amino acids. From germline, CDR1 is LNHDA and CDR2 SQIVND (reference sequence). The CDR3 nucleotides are TGTGCCAGTAACCAGGGGACCCATGGCTACACCTTC. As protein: CASNQGTHGYTF.

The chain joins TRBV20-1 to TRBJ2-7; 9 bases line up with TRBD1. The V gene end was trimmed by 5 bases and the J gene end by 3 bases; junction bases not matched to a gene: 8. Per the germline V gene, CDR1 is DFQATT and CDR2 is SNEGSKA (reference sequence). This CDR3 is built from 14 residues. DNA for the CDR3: TGCAGTGCTCCTACCGGGACAGGGATCTACGAGCAGTACTTC. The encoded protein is CSAPTGTGIYEQYF.

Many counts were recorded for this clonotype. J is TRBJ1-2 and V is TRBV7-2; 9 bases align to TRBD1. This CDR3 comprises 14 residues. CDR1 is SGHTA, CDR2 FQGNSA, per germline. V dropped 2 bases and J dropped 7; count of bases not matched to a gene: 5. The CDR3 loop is CASSLIGTGLGYTF. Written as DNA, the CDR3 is TGTGCCAGCAGCTTAATTGGGACAGGGCTTGGCTACACCTTC.

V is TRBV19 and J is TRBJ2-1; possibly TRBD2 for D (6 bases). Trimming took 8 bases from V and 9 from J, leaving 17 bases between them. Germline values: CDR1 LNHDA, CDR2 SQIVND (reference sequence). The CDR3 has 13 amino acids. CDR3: CASSYGTYSEQFF. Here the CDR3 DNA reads TGTGCCAGTTCCTACGGGACTTATAGTGAGCAGTTCTTC.